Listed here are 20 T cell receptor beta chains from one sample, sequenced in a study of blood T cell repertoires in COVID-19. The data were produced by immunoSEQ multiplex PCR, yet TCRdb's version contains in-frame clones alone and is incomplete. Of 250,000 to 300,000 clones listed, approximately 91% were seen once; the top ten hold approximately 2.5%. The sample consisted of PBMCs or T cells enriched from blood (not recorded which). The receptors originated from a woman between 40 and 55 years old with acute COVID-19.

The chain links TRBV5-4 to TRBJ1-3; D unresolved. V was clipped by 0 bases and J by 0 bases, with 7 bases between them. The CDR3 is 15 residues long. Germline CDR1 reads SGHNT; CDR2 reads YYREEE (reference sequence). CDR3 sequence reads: CASSLDRSSGNTIYF. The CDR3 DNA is TGTGCCAGCAGCTTGGATAGGAGCTCTGGAAACACCATATATTTT.

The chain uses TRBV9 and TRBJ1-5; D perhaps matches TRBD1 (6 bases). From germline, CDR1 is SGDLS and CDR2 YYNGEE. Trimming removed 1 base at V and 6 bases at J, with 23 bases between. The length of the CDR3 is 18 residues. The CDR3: CASSVPMGAPVEGQPQHF. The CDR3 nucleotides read TGTGCCAGCAGCGTACCCATGGGGGCGCCCGTAGAAGGTCAGCCCCAGCATTTT.

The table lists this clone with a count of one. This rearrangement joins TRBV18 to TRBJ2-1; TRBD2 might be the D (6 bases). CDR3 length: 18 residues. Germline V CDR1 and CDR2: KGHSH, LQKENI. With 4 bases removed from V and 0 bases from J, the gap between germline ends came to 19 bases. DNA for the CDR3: TGTGCCAGCTCACGGTCGACGTTAATCGGGAGCTCCTACAATGAGCAGTTCTTC. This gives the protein CASSRSTLIGSSYNEQFF.

The CDR3 spells CASSQGYSGSYEQYF. CDR3 sequence (DNA): TGTGCCAGCAGCCAAGGGTATTCAGGGTCCTACGAGCAGTACTTC. The V call is TRBV3-1 (or the pseudogene TRBV3-2), the J call TRBJ2-7; tentatively, D is TRBD1 (5 bases). The CDR3 covers 15 residues. V dropped 1 base and J dropped 1 base, with 11 bases sitting between them. The germline V gene encodes CDR1 LGHDT and CDR2 YNNKEL (reference sequence).

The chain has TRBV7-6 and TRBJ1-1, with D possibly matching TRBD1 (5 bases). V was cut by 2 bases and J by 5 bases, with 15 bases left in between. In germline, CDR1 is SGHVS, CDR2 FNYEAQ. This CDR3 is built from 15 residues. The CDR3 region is CASSLLEGRGTEAFF. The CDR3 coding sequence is TGTGCCAGCAGCTTATTGGAGGGGAGGGGTACTGAAGCTTTCTTT. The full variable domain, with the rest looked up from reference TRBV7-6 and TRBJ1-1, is GAGVSQSPRYKVTKRGQDVALRCDPISGHVSLYWYRQALGQGPEFLTYFNYEAQQDKSGLPNDRFSAERPEGSISTLTIQRTEQRDSAMYRCASSLLEGRGTEAFFGQGTRLTVV.

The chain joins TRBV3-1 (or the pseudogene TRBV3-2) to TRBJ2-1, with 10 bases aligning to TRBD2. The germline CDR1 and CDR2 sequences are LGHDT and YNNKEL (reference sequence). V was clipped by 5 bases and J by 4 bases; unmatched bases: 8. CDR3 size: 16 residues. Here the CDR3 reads CASSSARTSGYNEQFF. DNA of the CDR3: TGTGCCAGCAGCTCAGCCCGGACTAGCGGTTACAATGAGCAGTTCTTC.

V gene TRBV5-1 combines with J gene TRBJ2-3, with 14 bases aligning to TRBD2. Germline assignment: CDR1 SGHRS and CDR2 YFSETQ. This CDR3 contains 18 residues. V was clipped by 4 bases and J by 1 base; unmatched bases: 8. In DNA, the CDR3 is TGCGCCAGCAGCCGCCAGACTAGCGGGGGGGGTCGCACAGATACGCAGTATTTT. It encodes CASSRQTSGGGRTDTQYF.

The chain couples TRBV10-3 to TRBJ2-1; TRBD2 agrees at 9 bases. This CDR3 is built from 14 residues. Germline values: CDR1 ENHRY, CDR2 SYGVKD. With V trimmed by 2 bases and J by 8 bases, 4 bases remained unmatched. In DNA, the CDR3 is TGTGCCATCAGTGAGCCCGGACTAGCGCATGAGCAGTTCTTC. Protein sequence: CAISEPGLAHEQFF.

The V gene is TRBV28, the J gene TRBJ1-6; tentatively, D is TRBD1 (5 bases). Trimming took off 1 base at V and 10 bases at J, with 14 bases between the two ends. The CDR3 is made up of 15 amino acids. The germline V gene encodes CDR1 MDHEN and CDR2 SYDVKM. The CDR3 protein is CASSLSVGAQSPLHF. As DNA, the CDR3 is TGTGCCAGCAGTTTATCCGTAGGGGCGCAGTCACCCCTCCACTTT.

For the CDR3, the DNA is TGTGCCAGCAGCCAACGTCCGTGGGAGGGCCCTAGTGAGCAGTTCTTC. It specifies CASSQRPWEGPSEQFF. The chain carries TRBV3-1 (or the pseudogene TRBV3-2) and TRBJ2-1; 7 bases line up with TRBD2. CDR1 is LGHDT and CDR2 is YNNKEL in the germline V gene (reference sequence). Trimming at V came to 2 bases and at J to 9 bases, leaving 13 bases not matched to a gene. CDR3 length: 16 amino acids.

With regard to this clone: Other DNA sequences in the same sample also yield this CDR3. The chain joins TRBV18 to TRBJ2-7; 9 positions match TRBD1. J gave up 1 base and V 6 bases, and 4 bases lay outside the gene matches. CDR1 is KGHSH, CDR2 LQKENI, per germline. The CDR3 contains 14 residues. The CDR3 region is CASSPGTGSYEQYF. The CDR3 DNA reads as TGTGCCAGCTCTCCCGGGACAGGGTCCTACGAGCAGTACTTC.

The CDR3: CASSLGGSGTGELFF. CDR3 bases: TGTGCCAGCAGCTTAGGCGGGAGCGGAACCGGGGAGCTGTTTTTT. J is TRBJ2-2 and V is TRBV11-3; 7 positions match TRBD2. The CDR3 is 15 residues long. The germline CDR1 and CDR2 sequences are SGHNT and YENEEA. V lost 1 base, J lost 5 bases, and 4 bases stayed unmatched.

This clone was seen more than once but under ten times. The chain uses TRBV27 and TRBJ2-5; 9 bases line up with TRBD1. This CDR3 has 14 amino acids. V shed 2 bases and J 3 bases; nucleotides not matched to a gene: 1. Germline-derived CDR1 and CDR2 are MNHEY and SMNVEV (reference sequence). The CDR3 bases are TGTGCCAGCAGTTTACGGACAGGGGAAGAGACCCAGTACTTC. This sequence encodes CASSLRTGEETQYF.

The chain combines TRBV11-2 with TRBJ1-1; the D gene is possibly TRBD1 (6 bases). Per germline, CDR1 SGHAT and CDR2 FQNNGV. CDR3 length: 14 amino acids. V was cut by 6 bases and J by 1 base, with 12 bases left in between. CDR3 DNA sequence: TGTGCCAGCAGTCCCGGGACAAAGAACACTGAAGCTTTCTTT. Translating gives CASSPGTKNTEAFF.

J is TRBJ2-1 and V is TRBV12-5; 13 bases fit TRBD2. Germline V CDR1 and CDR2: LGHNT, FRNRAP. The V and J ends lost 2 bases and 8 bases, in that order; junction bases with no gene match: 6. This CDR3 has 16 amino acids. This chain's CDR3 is CASGLSGLAGRDEQFF. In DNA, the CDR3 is TGTGCTAGTGGTTTGTCGGGACTAGCGGGAAGAGATGAGCAGTTCTTC. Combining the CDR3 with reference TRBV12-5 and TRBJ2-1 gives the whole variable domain DARVTQTPRHKVTEMGQEVTMRCQPILGHNTVFWYRQTMMQGLELLAYFRNRAPLDDSGMPKDRFSAEMPDATLATLKIQPSEPRDSAVYFCASGLSGLAGRDEQFFGPGTRLTVL.

This chain's CDR3 is CASSRTSESYNEQFF. DNA of the CDR3: TGCGCCAGCAGTCGGACTAGCGAATCCTACAATGAGCAGTTCTTC. The chain links TRBV4-3 to TRBJ2-1; 9 positions match TRBD2. This CDR3 spans 15 amino acids. Looked up from germline, CDR1 is LGHNA and CDR2 is YSLEER. J was trimmed by 1 base and V by 6 bases; bases with no gene match: 4.

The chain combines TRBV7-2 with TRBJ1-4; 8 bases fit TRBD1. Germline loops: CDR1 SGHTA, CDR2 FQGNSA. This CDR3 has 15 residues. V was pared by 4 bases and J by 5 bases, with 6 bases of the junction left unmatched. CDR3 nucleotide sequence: TGTGCCAGCAGCTCCGACAGGGGTGGGAATGAAAAACTGTTTTTT. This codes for CASSSDRGGNEKLFF. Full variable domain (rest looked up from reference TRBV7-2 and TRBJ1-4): GAGVSQSPSNKVTEKGKDVELRCDPISGHTALYWYRQSLGQGLEFLIYFQGNSAPDKSGLPSDRFSAERTGGSVSTLTIQRTQQEDSAVYLCASSSDRGGNEKLFFGSGTQLSVL.

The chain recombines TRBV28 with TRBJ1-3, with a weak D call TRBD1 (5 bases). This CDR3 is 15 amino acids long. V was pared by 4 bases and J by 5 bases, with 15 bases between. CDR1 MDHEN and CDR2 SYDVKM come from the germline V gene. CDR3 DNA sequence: TGTGCCAGCAGTTGGGCCCCAGGGAAGAGAAACACCATATATTTT. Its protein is CASSWAPGKRNTIYF.

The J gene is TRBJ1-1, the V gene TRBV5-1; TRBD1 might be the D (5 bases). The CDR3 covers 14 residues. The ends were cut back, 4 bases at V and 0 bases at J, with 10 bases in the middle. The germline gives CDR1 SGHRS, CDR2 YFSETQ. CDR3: CASSAGLMNTEAFF. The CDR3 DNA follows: TGCGCCAGCAGCGCGGGACTGATGAACACTGAAGCTTTCTTT.

CDR3 DNA sequence: TGTGCCAGCAGCTTCATGACGGAGGGGGAGCTGTTTTTT. Amino acid sequence: CASSFMTEGELFF. The genes are TRBV7-3 and TRBJ2-2; D is unresolved. The CDR3 has 13 amino acids. The germline V and J ends were trimmed by 3 bases and 8 bases, with 10 bases remaining between them. CDR1 is SGHTA and CDR2 is FQGTGA in the germline V gene.